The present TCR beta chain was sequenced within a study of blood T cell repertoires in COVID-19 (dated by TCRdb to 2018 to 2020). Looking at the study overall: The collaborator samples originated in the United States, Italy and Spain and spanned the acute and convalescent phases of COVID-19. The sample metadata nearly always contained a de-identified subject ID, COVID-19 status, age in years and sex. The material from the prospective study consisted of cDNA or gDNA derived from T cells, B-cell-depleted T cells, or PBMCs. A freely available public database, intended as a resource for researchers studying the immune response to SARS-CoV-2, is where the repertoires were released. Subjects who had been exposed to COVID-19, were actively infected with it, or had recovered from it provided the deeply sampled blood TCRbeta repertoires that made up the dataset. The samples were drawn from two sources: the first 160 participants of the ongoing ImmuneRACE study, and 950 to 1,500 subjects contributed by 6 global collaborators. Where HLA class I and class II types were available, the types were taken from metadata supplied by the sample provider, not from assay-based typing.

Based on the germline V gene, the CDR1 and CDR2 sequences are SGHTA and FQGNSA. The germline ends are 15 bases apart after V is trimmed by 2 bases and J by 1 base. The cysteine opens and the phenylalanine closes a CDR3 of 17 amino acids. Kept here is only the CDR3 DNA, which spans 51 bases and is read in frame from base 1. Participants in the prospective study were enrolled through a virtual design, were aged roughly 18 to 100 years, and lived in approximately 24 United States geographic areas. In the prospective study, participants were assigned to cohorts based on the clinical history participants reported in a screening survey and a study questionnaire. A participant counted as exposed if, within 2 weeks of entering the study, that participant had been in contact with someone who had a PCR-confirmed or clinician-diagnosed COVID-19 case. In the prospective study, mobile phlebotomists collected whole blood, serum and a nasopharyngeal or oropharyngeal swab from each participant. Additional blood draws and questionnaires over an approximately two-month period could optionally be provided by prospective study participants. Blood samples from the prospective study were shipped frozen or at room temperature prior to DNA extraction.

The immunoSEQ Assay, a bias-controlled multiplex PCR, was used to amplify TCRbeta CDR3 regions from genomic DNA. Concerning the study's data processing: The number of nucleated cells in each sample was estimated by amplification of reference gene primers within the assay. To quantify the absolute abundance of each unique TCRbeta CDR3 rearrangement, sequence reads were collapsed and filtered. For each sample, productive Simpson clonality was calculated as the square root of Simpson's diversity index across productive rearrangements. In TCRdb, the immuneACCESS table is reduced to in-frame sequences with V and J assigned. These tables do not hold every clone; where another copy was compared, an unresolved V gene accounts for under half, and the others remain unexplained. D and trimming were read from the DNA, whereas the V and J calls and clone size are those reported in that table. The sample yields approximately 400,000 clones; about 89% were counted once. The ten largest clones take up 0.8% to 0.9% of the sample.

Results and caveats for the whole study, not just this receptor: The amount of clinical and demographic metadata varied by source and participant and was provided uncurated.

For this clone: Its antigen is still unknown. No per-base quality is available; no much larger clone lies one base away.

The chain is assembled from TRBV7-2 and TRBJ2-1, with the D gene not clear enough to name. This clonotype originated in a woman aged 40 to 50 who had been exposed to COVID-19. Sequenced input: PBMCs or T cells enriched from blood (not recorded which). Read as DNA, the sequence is TGTGCCAGCAGCTTATCATTTGCGCGGAGTTCCTACAATGAGCAGTTCTTC. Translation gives CASSLSFARSSYNEQFF.